Sequencing of this T cell receptor beta chain was carried out in a study of cytomegalovirus exposure and HLA in healthy donors. Looking at the study overall: Tens of millions of unique TCRs from HLA-typed donors were held in an early data release. Overall study results and limits: Researchers catalogued about 150 TCR beta chains as cytomegalovirus-associated. Fewer N-insertions (relative to the approximately 670-donor mean) were reportedly seen in an Asian-associated ancestry cluster in a later analysis.

As concerns this clone: The antigen is undetermined.

Vbeta (60) and Jbeta (13) primers were used in the PCR. Clones were read by immunoSEQ multiplex PCR, and TCRdb kept only the in-frame ones, dropping some. Of around 140,000 clones in the sample, 80% to 85% were seen once. Trimming stripped 5 bases from V and 1 base from J, with 12 bases between. The germline CDR1 and CDR2 sequences are SGHTA and FQGTGA. This CDR3 has 15 residues. The source of this sequence is a woman aged 50 to 60 in good health and CMV-seropositive. The chain uses TRBV7-3 and TRBJ2-4; no clear D gene. The sequenced material came from PBMCs. CDR3 sequence: CASSENSMAKNIQYF. CDR3 DNA: TGTGCCAGCAGCGAGAATTCCATGGCCAAAAACATTCAGTACTTC.